This TCR beta chain was documented in a study of T cell responses to AZD1222 COVID-19 vaccine. A word on this clone: Its antigen is not identified.

General study results and limits: Across the whole spike, CD4 TCRs peaked at regions 160-218 and 743-854. There were repertoire samples only from the period after the peak T cell response. Only a handful of AZD1222 recipients, about six in all, had baseline seropositivity. Donors were mostly white British, more females; clonal diversity possibly underestimated.

The method was immunoSEQ multiplex PCR; TCRdb's version includes in-frame clones alone and lacks a portion of them. The table lists 35,000 to 45,000 clones, 80% of them singletons. Trimming stripped 3 bases from V and 3 bases from J, with 4 bases between. Germline values: CDR1 MNHNS, CDR2 SASEGT. This CDR3 is 12 amino acids long. The source is an adult in good health. The input for sequencing was peripheral blood, taken on day 0 of AZD1222 vaccination. The rearrangement links TRBV6-1 to TRBJ2-3; no definite D call. The CDR3 DNA sequence: TGTGCCAGCAGTGACGGGACAGATACGCAGTATTTT. This encodes CASSDGTDTQYF.